These 7 T cell receptor beta chains originate from one sample sequenced in a study of blood T cell repertoires in COVID-19. Assay used: immunoSEQ multiplex PCR; TCRdb lists only in-frame clones, some missing. The table lists roughly 380,000 clones, roughly 90% of them singletons. The sample taken for sequencing was peripheral blood. These receptors originate from a woman aged 40 to 50 with COVID-19, enrolled during active disease.

This sequence joins TRBV2 and TRBJ2-2; 8 nucleotides align to TRBD1. The CDR3 is made up of 14 amino acids. V lost 6 bases and J lost 7; bases outside the gene matches: 7. Germline assignment: CDR1 SNHLY and CDR2 FYNNEI. DNA of the CDR3: TGTGCCAGCAGGAACAGGGGGATTGGCGGGGAGCTGTTTTTT. Residues: CASRNRGIGGELFF.

V gene TRBV4-3 combines with J gene TRBJ1-2; 7 bases align to TRBD1. The V segment lost 8 bases and the J segment 5 bases; nucleotides outside the gene matches: 17. The CDR3 has 16 amino acids. The V gene's germline CDR1 is LGHNA and CDR2 YSLEER. DNA of the CDR3: TGCGCCAGCCGTCTCTCCTTCACCGACAGGGTATATGGCTACACCTTC. Translated, it gives CASRLSFTDRVYGYTF.

This chain uses TRBV6-5 with TRBJ1-4, with a weak D call TRBD1 (6 bases). V lost 8 bases and J 9 bases, leaving 19 bases between the germline ends. Germline CDR1 MNHEY, CDR2 SVGAGI. The CDR3 covers 14 residues. CDR3 loop: CASRVRGGLKKLFF. The CDR3 nucleotides read TGTGCCAGCCGCGTCCGTGGGGGCCTAAAAAAACTGTTTTTT.

The table lists this clone with a count of one. The gene calls are TRBV7-9 and TRBJ2-7; TRBD1 might be the D (5 bases). Germline-derived CDR1 and CDR2 are SEHNR and FQNEAQ (reference sequence). Trimming pared 5 bases from V and 0 bases from J, leaving 23 bases between. CDR3 size: 18 residues. CDR3 protein: CASSRSPPGVQGSYEQYF. CDR3 bases: TGTGCCAGCAGCAGATCCCCCCCCGGAGTGCAGGGCTCCTACGAGCAGTACTTC.

The chain combines TRBV12-5 with TRBJ2-5; 8 nucleotides agree with TRBD1. This CDR3 has 15 amino acids. The germline CDR1 and CDR2 sequences are LGHNT and FRNRAP. V shed 9 bases and J 4 bases; nucleotides not matched to a gene: 13. CDR3 residues: CASLLRQGLGETQYF. The CDR3 DNA reads as TGTGCTAGCTTATTGCGACAGGGGCTGGGAGAGACCCAGTACTTC.

The chain combines TRBV7-3 with TRBJ2-5; the match to TRBD1 covers 7 bases. Germline V gene data show CDR1 as SGHTA and CDR2 as FQGTGA. V was pared by 5 bases and J by 5 bases, with 11 bases of the junction left unmatched. The CDR3 is 15 residues long. The CDR3 DNA reads TGTGCCAGCAGCCTCGGACAGGCAGAGGGGGAGACCCAGTACTTC. Residues: CASSLGQAEGETQYF.

In this sample, this clone turned up once. DNA of the CDR3: TGTGCCAGCCTGAGACAGGGGTTCTCCAATGAGCAGTTCTTC. The encoded protein is CASLRQGFSNEQFF. The V and J genes are TRBV27 and TRBJ2-1; TRBD1 matches at 8 bases. Germline V gene lookup returns CDR1 MNHEY and CDR2 SMNVEV (reference sequence). CDR3 length: 14 amino acids. After removal of 8 bases from V and 6 bases from J, the junction contained 9 bases not matched to a gene.